These 6 T cell receptor beta chains came from one sample sequenced in a study of read filtering for tumor transcriptome and immune sequencing. The library was built from roughly 400 ng RNA with molecular barcoded adaptors for alpha/delta and beta/gamma chains. TCRdb processed the reads anew with MiXCR; each CDR3 protein has one entry. This sample has around 14,000 distinct CDR3 sequences, with roughly 22% found just once. What was sequenced was a population of CD138-negative cells sorted from bone marrow. The receptors originated from a donor at least 40 years old with multiple myeloma.

A remark on this clonotype: Germline and junction disagree at one end, which may indicate a read error. The chain recombines TRBV7-2 with TRBJ1-5, with D tentatively TRBD1 (5 bases). This CDR3 has 13 amino acids. Germline loops: CDR1 SGHTA, CDR2 FQGNSA. CDR3 residues: CVSSFPGAQPQHF. The CDR3 region has the DNA TGTGTCAGCAGCTTCCCTGGGGCTCAGCCCCAGCATTTT.

This clonotype was counted ten times or more. The genes are TRBV5-1 and TRBJ1-1; D not certain. Trimming took 2 bases from V and 1 from J, leaving 9 bases between them. CDR1 SGHRS and CDR2 YFSETQ come from the germline V gene. The CDR3 sequence is 14 residues long. The CDR3 region has the DNA TGCGCCAGCAGCTTTAGGGCAGCGAACACTGAAGCTTTCTTT. It specifies CASSFRAANTEAFF.

Ten or more counts support this clonotype. The chain combines TRBV7-9 with TRBJ2-1, with unresolved D. In germline, CDR1 is SEHNR, CDR2 FQNEAQ (reference sequence). The CDR3 is made up of 11 amino acids. V was pared by 5 bases and J by 10 bases, with 9 bases between. This CDR3 is CASSNGIEQFF. CDR3 bases: TGTGCCAGCAGCAATGGGATCGAGCAGTTCTTC.

This clonotype was seen repeatedly, ten times or more. The V call is TRBV7-3, the J call TRBJ2-2, with D tentatively TRBD2 (6 bases). Germline-derived CDR1 and CDR2 are SGHTA and FQGTGA. Trimming removed 5 bases at V and 6 bases at J, with 22 bases between. The CDR3 is 17 amino acids. As DNA, the CDR3 is TGTGCCAGCAGCGCAAGGGTTTCGGGGGTAATGGCCGGGGAGCTGTTTTTT. Residues: CASSARVSGVMAGELFF.

This chain connects TRBV7-2 to TRBJ1-3; D is uncertain. The V and J ends lost 5 bases and 1 base respectively, with 18 bases between them. The germline V gene encodes CDR1 SGHTA and CDR2 FQGNSA. This CDR3 has 17 residues. CDR3 amino acids: CASSQILGRLSGNTIYF. For the CDR3, the DNA is TGTGCCAGCAGCCAAATTCTCGGGCGGCTTTCTGGAAACACCATATATTTT.

This sequence joins TRBV2 and TRBJ2-1; D might be TRBD1 (5 bases). The V and J ends lost 7 bases and 9 bases respectively, with 16 bases between them. Germline V lookup: CDR1 SNHLY, CDR2 FYNNEI. This CDR3 has 13 amino acids. The CDR3: CASILQGIGEQFF. The CDR3 DNA reads as TGTGCCAGCATTCTCCAGGGAATCGGTGAGCAGTTCTTC.